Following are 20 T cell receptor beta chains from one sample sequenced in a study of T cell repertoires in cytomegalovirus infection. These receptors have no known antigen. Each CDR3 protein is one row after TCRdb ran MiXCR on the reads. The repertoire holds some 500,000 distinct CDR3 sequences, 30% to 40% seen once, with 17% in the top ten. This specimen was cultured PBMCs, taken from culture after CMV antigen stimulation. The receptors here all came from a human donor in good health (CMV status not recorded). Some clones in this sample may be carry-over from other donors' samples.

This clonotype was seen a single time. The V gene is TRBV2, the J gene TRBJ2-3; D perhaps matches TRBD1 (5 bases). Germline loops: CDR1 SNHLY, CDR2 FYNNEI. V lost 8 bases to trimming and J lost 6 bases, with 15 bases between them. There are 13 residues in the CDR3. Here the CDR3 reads CASVQGGRDTQYF. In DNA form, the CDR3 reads TGTGCCAGCGTGCAGGGCGGTCGGGATACGCAGTATTTT.

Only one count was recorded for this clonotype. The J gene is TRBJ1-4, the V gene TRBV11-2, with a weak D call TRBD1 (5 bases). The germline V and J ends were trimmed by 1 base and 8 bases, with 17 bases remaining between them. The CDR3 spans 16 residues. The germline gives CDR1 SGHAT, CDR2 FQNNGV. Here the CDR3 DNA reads TGTGCCAGCAGCTTAGTTGCCCGACAGTTCAAAGAAAAACTGTTTTTT. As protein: CASSLVARQFKEKLFF.

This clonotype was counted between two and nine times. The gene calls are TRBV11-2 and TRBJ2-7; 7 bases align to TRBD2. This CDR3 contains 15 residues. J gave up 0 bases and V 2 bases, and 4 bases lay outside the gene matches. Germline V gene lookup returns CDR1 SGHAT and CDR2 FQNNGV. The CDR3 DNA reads TGTGCCAGCAGCTTATACCGCGGGGGCTCCTACGAGCAGTACTTC. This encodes CASSLYRGGSYEQYF.

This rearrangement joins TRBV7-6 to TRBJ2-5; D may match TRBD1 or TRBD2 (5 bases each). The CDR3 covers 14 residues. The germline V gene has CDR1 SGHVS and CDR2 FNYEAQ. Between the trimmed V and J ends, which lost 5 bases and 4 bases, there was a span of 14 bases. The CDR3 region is CASSRGTSRETQYF. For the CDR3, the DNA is TGTGCCAGCAGCCGTGGGACCTCCAGAGAGACCCAGTACTTC.

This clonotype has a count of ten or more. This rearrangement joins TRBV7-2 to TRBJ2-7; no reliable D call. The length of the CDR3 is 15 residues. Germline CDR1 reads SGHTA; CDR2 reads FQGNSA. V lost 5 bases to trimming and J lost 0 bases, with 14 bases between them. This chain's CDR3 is CASSPDRSYSYEQYV. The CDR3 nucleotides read TGTGCCAGCAGCCCCGACCGATCTTACTCCTACGAGCAGTACGTC.

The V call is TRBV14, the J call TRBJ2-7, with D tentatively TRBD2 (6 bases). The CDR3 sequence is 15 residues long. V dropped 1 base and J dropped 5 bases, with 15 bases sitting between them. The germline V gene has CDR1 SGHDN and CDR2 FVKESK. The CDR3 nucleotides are TGTGCCAGCAGCCAAGGTTGGGACTTCGGGCACGAGCAGTACTTC. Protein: CASSQGWDFGHEQYF.

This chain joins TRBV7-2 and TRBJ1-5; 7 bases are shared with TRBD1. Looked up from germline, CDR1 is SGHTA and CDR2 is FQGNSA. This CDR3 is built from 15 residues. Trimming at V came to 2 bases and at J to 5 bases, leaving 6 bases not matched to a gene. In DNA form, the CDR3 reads TGTGCCAGCAGCTTAATGGTAGGGGGCGATCAGCCCCAGCATTTT. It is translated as CASSLMVGGDQPQHF.

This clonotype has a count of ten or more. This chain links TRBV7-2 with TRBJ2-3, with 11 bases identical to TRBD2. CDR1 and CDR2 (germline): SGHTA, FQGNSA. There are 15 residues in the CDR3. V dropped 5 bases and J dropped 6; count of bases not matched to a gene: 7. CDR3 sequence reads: CASSPGLAGADTQYF. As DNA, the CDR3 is TGTGCCAGCAGCCCCGGACTAGCGGGTGCCGATACGCAGTATTTT.

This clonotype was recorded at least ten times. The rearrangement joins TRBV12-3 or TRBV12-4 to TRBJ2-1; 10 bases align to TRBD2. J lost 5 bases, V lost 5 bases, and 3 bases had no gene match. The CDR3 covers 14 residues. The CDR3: CASSDSGRDNEQFF. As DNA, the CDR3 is TGTGCCAGCAGTGACAGCGGGAGGGACAATGAGCAGTTCTTC.

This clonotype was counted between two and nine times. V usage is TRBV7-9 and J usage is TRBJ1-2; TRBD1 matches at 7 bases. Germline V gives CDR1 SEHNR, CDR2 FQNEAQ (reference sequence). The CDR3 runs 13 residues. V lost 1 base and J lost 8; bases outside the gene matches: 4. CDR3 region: CASSLGRDRGYTF. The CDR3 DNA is TGTGCCAGCAGCTTAGGTCGGGACAGAGGCTACACCTTC.

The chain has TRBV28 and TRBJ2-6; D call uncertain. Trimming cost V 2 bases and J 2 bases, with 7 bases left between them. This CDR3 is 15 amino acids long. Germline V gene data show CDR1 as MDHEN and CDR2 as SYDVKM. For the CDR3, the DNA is TGTGCCAGCAGTTTAAATGACCCTGGGGCCAACGTCCTGACTTTC. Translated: CASSLNDPGANVLTF.

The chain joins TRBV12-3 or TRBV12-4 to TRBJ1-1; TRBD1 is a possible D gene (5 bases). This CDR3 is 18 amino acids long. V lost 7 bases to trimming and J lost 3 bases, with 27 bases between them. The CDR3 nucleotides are TGTGCCAGCACGCGCCACTTCACGGGGGGTCGATTTCACACTGAAGCTTTCTTT. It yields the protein CASTRHFTGGRFHTEAFF.

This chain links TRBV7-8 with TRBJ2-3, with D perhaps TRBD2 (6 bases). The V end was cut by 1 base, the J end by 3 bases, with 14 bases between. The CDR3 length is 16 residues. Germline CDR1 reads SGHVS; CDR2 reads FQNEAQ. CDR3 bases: TGTGCCAGCAGCTTAGGACCGGGCGGGAAGACAGATACGCAGTATTTT. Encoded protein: CASSLGPGGKTDTQYF. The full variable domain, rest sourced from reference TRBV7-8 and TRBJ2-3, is GAGVSQSPRYKVAKRGQDVALRCDPISGHVSLFWYQQALGQGPEFLTYFQNEAQLDKSGLPSDRFFAERPEGSVSTLKIQRTQQEDSAVYLCASSLGPGGKTDTQYFGPGTRLTVL.

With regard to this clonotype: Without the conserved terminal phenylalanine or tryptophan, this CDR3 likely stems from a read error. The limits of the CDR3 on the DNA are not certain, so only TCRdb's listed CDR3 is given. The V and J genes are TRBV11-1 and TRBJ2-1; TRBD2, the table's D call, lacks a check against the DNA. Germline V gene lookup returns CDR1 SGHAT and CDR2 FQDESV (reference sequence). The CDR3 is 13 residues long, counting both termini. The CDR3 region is CASSLFGTSGTSL.

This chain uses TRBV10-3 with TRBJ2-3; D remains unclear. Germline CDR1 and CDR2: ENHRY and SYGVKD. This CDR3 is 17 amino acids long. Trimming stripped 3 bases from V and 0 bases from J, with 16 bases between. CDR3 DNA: TGTGCCATCAGTGAAAGTCCGACTCCCAGAAGCACAGATACGCAGTATTTT. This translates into CAISESPTPRSTDTQYF.

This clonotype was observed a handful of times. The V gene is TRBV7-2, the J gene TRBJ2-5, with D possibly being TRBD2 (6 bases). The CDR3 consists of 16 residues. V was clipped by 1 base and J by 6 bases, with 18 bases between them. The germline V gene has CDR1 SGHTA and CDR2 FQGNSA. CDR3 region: CASSLVGGSLLQTQYF. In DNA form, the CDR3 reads TGTGCCAGCAGCTTAGTTGGGGGGTCCCTCCTGCAGACCCAGTACTTC.

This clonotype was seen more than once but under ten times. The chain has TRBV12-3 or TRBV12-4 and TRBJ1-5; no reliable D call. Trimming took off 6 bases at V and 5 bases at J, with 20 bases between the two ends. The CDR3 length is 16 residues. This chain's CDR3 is CASRGSRTAGHQPQHF. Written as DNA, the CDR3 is TGTGCCAGCAGGGGTAGTCGAACGGCGGGCCATCAGCCCCAGCATTTT.

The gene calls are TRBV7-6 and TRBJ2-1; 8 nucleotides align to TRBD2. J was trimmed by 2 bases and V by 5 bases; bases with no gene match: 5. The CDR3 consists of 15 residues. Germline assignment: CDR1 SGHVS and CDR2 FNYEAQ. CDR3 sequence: CASSGREGPYNEQFF. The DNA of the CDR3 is TGTGCCAGCAGCGGCCGGGAGGGCCCCTACAATGAGCAGTTCTTC.

The CDR3 DNA follows: TGTGCCAGCATCGGGACAGGGAGCATCACTGAAGCTTTCTTT. Amino acid sequence: CASIGTGSITEAFF. The chain joins TRBV7-4 to TRBJ1-1, with 9 positions matching TRBD1. J lost 4 bases, V lost 7 bases, and 7 bases had no gene match. CDR3 size: 14 residues. CDR1 is SGHVT and CDR2 is SQSDAQ in the germline V gene. The whole variable domain, remainder taken from reference TRBV7-4 and TRBJ1-1, is GAGVSQSPRYKVAKRGRDVALRCDSISGHVTLYWYRQTLGQGSEVLTYSQSDAQRDKSGRPSGRFSAERPERSVSTLKIQRTEQGDSAVYLCASIGTGSITEAFFGQGTRLTVV.

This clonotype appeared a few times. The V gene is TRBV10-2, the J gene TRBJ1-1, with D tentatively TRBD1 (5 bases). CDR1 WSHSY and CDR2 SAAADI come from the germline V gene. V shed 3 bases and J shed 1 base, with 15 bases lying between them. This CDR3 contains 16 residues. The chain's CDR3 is CASSEVGLGANTEAFF. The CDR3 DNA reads TGCGCCAGCAGTGAAGTCGGGCTAGGGGCGAACACTGAAGCTTTCTTT.